The entry that follows covers one T cell receptor (beta chain) sequence. Authors' methods: The assay estimated nucleated cells by amplifying reference gene primers. The repertoire was sequenced with immunoSEQ multiplex PCR; TCRdb's copy has only in-frame clones and lacks some. The V and J calls and clone size come from that table; D and trimming were worked out from the DNA. Of around 200,000 clones in the sample, approximately 84% were seen once. This sample is part of a study of blood T cell repertoires in COVID-19. Study background: Samples representing acute and convalescent COVID-19 were sourced from the United States, Italy and Spain. T cells, B-cell-depleted T cells, or PBMCs supplied cDNA or gDNA.

V was cut by 0 bases and J by 5 bases, with 11 bases left in between. Germline CDR1 reads LNHNV; CDR2 reads YYDKDF (reference sequence). There are 14 residues in the CDR3. The sequenced sample was peripheral blood. The TCR comes from a man in his fifties or sixties with active or convalescent COVID-19. The chain carries TRBV15 and TRBJ2-7; a weak D match, TRBD2 (5 bases). The CDR3 sequence: CATSREGRRDEQYF. CDR3 DNA sequence: TGTGCCACCAGCAGAGAAGGACGGCGGGACGAGCAGTACTTC.